A selection of T cell receptor beta chains follows, all from one sample in a study of naive and memory T cell subsets. MiXCR was run by TCRdb on the UMI-ligation and nested PCR reads, yielding one entry per CDR3 protein. The sample carries 120,000 to 150,000 distinct CDR3 sequences, 15% to 20% recorded once. The sequencing sample was made of naive CD4+ T cells from blood. Receptors originate from a human donor in good health. The CDR3 runs from the conserved cysteine through the conserved F or W.

TRBJ1-1 | TRBV7-6 | CASGTLETEAFF
TRBJ2-7 | TRBV6-5 | CASRREGLAGGHEQYF
TRBJ2-3 | TRBV2 | CASSVGTSGGTDTQYF
TRBJ2-3 | TRBV18 | CASSLGLGLGDTQYF
TRBJ2-5 | TRBV5-4 | CASSLGGFVETQYF
TRBJ1-2 | TRBV29-1 | CTITDEGYGYTF
TRBJ2-1 | TRBV2 | CASIRGSGNEQFF
TRBJ1-4 | TRBV6-1 | CASSEVLFGTSRANEKLFF
TRBJ2-2 | TRBV7-9 | CASSVTRNTGELFF
TRBJ2-3 | TRBV7-2 | CASSRTGGAQYF
TRBJ2-2 | TRBV20-1 | CSARDRIRTNTGELFF
TRBJ1-4 | TRBV5-1 | CASRWTGASEKLFF
TRBJ2-3 | TRBV12-5 | CASGYLPDGTGKADTQYF
TRBJ1-2 | TRBV5-4 | CASNTQGLDYGYTF
TRBJ2-1 | TRBV7-2 | CASSLAGQGGAYNEQFF
TRBJ1-5 | TRBV14 | CASSYDRGQPQHF
TRBJ2-1 | TRBV28 | CASSPDRQGYNEQFF
TRBJ2-1 | TRBV5-1 | CASSLAPGSSYNEQFF
TRBJ2-1 | TRBV3-1 | CASSQVSRLAGVDEQFF
TRBJ2-7 | TRBV28 | CASSLSGLAVYEQYF
TRBJ2-1 | TRBV7-2 | CASSAGRYNEQFF
TRBJ2-1 | TRBV12-3/TRBV12-4 | CASREGGIYNEQFF
TRBJ2-2 | TRBV10-3 | CAITAADTGELFF
TRBJ1-5 | TRBV30 | CAVDRGCSNQPQHF
TRBJ2-7 | TRBV2 | CASSALNSGKPYF
TRBJ1-4 | TRBV29-1 | CSVAGTGRNEKLFF
TRBJ2-1 | TRBV30 | CAWSASSLGVEQFF
TRBJ2-5 | TRBV29-1 | CSVYRGEETQYF
TRBJ2-3 | TRBV5-1 | CASSRLGLAGVKRSTDTQYF
TRBJ2-1 | TRBV5-1 | CASSYPGGSEQFF
TRBJ1-1 | TRBV30 | CAWKGSKDTEAFF
TRBJ2-3 | TRBV11-3 | CASSTGTSGVSTDTQYF
TRBJ2-7 | TRBV6-2/TRBV6-3 | CASSYSRSYEQYF
TRBJ2-3 | TRBV30 | CAWNPADTQYF
TRBJ2-3 | TRBV5-1 | CASSTASDGGTDTQYF
TRBJ2-3 | TRBV6-6 | CASSYSRLAGVSDTQYF
TRBJ2-7 | TRBV11-2 | CASSRYGTGSVYEQYF
TRBJ1-5 | TRBV20-1 | CSARVGPFPSNQPQNF
TRBJ2-1 | TRBV6-2/TRBV6-3 | CASSYAERSYNEQFF
TRBJ1-6 | TRBV11-2 | CASSFTENNSPLHF
TRBJ1-1 | TRBV29-1 | CSVQQSMNTEAFF
TRBJ1-4 | TRBV12-3/TRBV12-4 | CASSLVGSTNEKLFF
TRBJ2-2 | TRBV19 | CASSHTKPNTGELFF
TRBJ2-7 | TRBV29-1 | CSVGDGDYEQYF
TRBJ1-1 | TRBV5-5 | CASSQDRTFSEAFF
TRBJ2-7 | TRBV3-1 | CASSPQGVAGLYEQYF
TRBJ1-5 | TRBV6-2/TRBV6-3 | CASSYSPFLPQHF
TRBJ2-5 | TRBV27 | CASSIIPGAWGTQYF
TRBJ2-7 | TRBV28 | CASSFSLSHWSSYEQYF
TRBJ2-3 | TRBV20-1 | CSAPDRAGTDTQYF
TRBJ2-7 | TRBV28 | CASSFRDSRVEQYF
TRBJ2-7 | TRBV5-1 | CASSIRRVARTYEQYF
TRBJ2-1 | TRBV20-1 | CSANRDSSYNEQFF
TRBJ2-3 | TRBV7-2 | CASSLEMADTQYF
TRBJ2-3 | TRBV6-6 | CASSYRSGRLSTDTQYF